Listed below are T cell receptor beta chains from one sample, sequenced in a study of cytotoxic CD8 clonotypes in ibrutinib-treated CLL. Data came from immunoSEQ multiplex PCR; TCRdb stores just in-frame clones and leaves some out. The table includes approximately 48,000 clones, approximately 50% detected once. The sample here was PBMCs, taken after 12 months of ibrutinib treatment. The receptors here all came from a human donor with chronic lymphocytic leukemia. The conserved cysteine and the conserved F or W are not part of the CDR3 here.

J | V | CDR3
TRBJ1-2 | TRBV18 | ASSPGQQGDGYT
TRBJ1-6 | TRBV4-2 | ASSQLRGQGAYNSPLH
TRBJ1-5 | TRBV10-3 | ARGTGDSNQPQH
TRBJ2-1 | TRBV10-3 | AISEPRTSGPHRGYNEQF
TRBJ2-1 | TRBV7-6 | ASSQRHEQF
TRBJ1-2 | TRBV29-1 | SVEDLQGQGANYGYT
TRBJ2-5 | TRBV28 | ASSRARETQY
TRBJ2-7 | TRBV28 | ASSFPSSGSHEQY
TRBJ2-7 | TRBV20-1 | SPGAYEQY
TRBJ1-2 | TRBV6-6 | ASGNGYT
TRBJ2-7 | TRBV5-6 | ASSSAQSYEQY
TRBJ1-5 | TRBV19 | ASRETAPGNQPQH
TRBJ2-5 | TRBV4-2 | ASSQGIAGGRETQY
TRBJ1-3 | TRBV11-3 | ASSPESGNTIY
TRBJ1-3 | TRBV30 | ACGTGAGNTIY
TRBJ1-5 | TRBV5-6 | ASSFINQPQH
TRBJ2-7 | TRBV27 | ASSSPGRSLEQY
TRBJ2-3 | TRBV27 | ASSSTDTQY
TRBJ1-1 | TRBV27 | ASSLVGPMNTEAF
TRBJ2-2 | TRBV7-8 | ASSLVGGPTNTGELF
TRBJ2-1 | TRBV19 | ASSIGVASSYNEQF
TRBJ2-5 | TRBV28 | ASTTSGETQY
TRBJ2-5 | TRBV5-6 | ASSSGTGTGGLYQY
TRBJ2-2 | TRBV5-1 | ASTGTGLDGELF
TRBJ1-4 | TRBV6-1 | ASQGGYGEKLF
TRBJ1-2 | TRBV7-2 | ASSSRQGHGYT
TRBJ2-2 | TRBV5-1 | ASSSKTSGTTGELF
TRBJ1-2 | TRBV7-9 | ASREQQGTGETDGYT
TRBJ1-2 | TRBV11-1 | ASSLGQAANYGYT
TRBJ2-1 | TRBV18 | ASSPPGREISSYNEQF
TRBJ1-1 | TRBV14 | ASSLQPNTEAF
TRBJ2-1 | TRBV28 | ASTPAGTVLYNEQF
TRBJ2-7 | TRBV7-9 | ASSRSVDLILDEQY
TRBJ2-5 | TRBV19 | ASSTRGSFQETQY
TRBJ2-7 | TRBV5-4 | ASRLDRGVDEQY
TRBJ2-7 | TRBV27 | ASSRPGKGEQY
TRBJ1-4 | TRBV11-2 | ASSYRQGSTNEKLF
TRBJ1-2 | TRBV6-6 | ASSYSTWGNYGYT
TRBJ1-1 | TRBV5-5 | ASSLTLGTAGTEAF
TRBJ2-7 | TRBV19 | ASTTGTGNSYEQY
TRBJ2-3 | TRBV27 | ASRLRGRGGTDTQY
TRBJ2-7 | TRBV28 | ASSPRRGVPVEQY
TRBJ1-4 | TRBV25-1 | ASKTDATNEKLF
TRBJ2-5 | TRBV7-2 | ASSLRVLARETQY
TRBJ2-1 | TRBV4-1 | ASSLTSGTGLGQF
TRBJ1-1 | TRBV4-1 | ASSQGDRGMNTEAF
TRBJ2-7 | TRBV11-2 | ASSPGTGVEQY
TRBJ1-5 | TRBV30 | AWSGGGNQPQH
TRBJ2-2 | TRBV5-1 | ASSPGTANTGELF
TRBJ1-5 | TRBV10-3 | AISESTLEASGPQH